The T cell receptor (beta chain) under discussion was sequenced for a study of tumor and adjacent non-tumor tissue in lung cancer (dated by TCRdb to 2016 to 2019). Looking at the study overall: Patients with adenocarcinoma (roughly 12), squamous cell carcinoma (2) and small cell lung cancer (1) were included in the cohort. In total, sequencing yielded 125,075,908 productive TCRbeta reads, which works out to an average of around 3.9 million reads per sample. Among the roughly 15 patients, ages ranged from about 30 to 80 years, some ten were men and 5 were women, and disease was TNM stage I to III. The study compared bulk TCRbeta repertoires between lung tumor tissue and matched distant non-tumor lung tissue from approximately 14 lung cancer patients. A few dozen paired specimens, one tumor and one normal lung sample per patient, were profiled by TCRbeta CDR3 sequencing.

RNA was extracted from bulk unsorted tissue and checked for quality with a NanoDrop ND-1000 and an Agilent 2100. Donors were newly diagnosed lung cancer patients admitted for thoracic surgery in China between August and November 2014, without prior chemotherapy. The study excluded patients who had received radiotherapy or chemotherapy before or who had another cancer at the same time. Surgical tissue pieces of about 1-2.3 cm3 were preserved in RNAlater solution and stored at -80 °C until use. Comments on this clonotype: Its antigen has not been determined. Base qualities are not at hand, and no much larger clone is one base apart.

Library preparation used multiplex PCR. The listed sequencing device is Illumina HiSeq 2500. Following protocols modified from ARM-PCR, the researchers constructed TCRbeta libraries through three rounds of nested PCR with primers (Table S4). Before sequencing, PCR products of 200-500 bp were excised from the gel and purified with the QIAquick gel extraction kit. The original pipeline was this. Trimmomatic was used to clean the reads, FLASH merged the cleaned reads into complete CDR3 sequences, and MiTCR assigned the sequences to V(D)J germline segments. Clonal diversity was calculated as the inverse Simpson's index using VDJtools. In-frame sequences lacking a premature stop codon were counted as productive reads. TCRdb handled the public reads itself, with Q25 trimming in fastp and clone calling in MiXCR, and kept productive beta chains. Rows are combined by CDR3 protein, so each entry shows the most common genes and DNA. Clone size and V and J calls follow TCRdb, not the original study. This sample has about 110,000 distinct CDR3 sequences in its table, and 84% of those were observed once. Of the sample, about 23% is held by the ten largest clones.

What the study reported, not specific to this receptor: Peripheral blood was not sequenced, so blood TCRbeta repertoires were not examined in the lung cancer patients of the study. The methods do not name the sequencing platform or mention unique molecular identifiers. In normal lung, the top 100 clones accounted for a significantly larger cumulative share of the repertoire than in tumor tissue. With only around 15 patients in the cohort, the authors noted that larger samples and more detailed clinical data are needed. Younger patients had significantly higher TCR diversity, and higher tumor TCR diversity was associated with shorter overall and disease-free survival. Tumor tissue showed significantly greater TCR diversity (inverse Simpson) than normal lung tissue (431.37 vs 166.20, P = 0.0075, Mann-Whitney U test).

CDR1 and CDR2 (MNHEY, SVGAGI) derive from the germline V gene. Here V drops 1 base and J drops 6 bases, and the junction holds 16 bases not matched to any gene. The CDR3 runs 18 amino acids, cysteine and phenylalanine included. Only the CDR3 portion is preserved as DNA: 54 bases, with reading frame beginning at the first base. The sequence came from a man in his 70s with non-small cell lung cancer. The chain uses TRBV6-5 and TRBJ2-7; 9 central nucleotides agree with TRBD2. The sample comprised lung tumor tissue. The CDR3 protein sequence reads: CASSYYGLAGPPGFEQYF. The nucleotide sequence is given as TGTGCCAGCAGTTACTATGGGCTAGCGGGACCCCCAGGGTTCGAGCAGTACTTC.